These 13 T cell receptor beta chains came from one sample sequenced in a study of response to subunit inactivated influenza vaccine (dated by TCRdb to 2016 to 2019). The library was built by means of RT-PCR. The sequencer was an Illumina HiSeq 2500. TCRdb trimmed public reads at Q25 via fastp, called clones via MiXCR and kept in-frame beta chains. One record per CDR3 amino acid sequence lists the most common genes and DNA. For this sample the table gives about 780,000 distinct CDR3 sequences, of which approximately 17% were detected only once. The ten largest clones capture about a tenth of the sample. The sequencing here drew on PBMCs from blood, taken 5 days after vaccination. The receptors stem from a man aged 45-65 years who received an inactivated influenza vaccine. Donor details come from another sample of the same person, matched by shared clones.

This clonotype came up a few times. The gene calls are TRBV5-5 and TRBJ2-3; D ambiguous. Per the germline V gene, CDR1 is SGHKS and CDR2 is YYEKEE (reference sequence). This CDR3 spans 17 amino acids. V lost 2 bases and J lost 1, with 17 bases in between. The CDR3 bases are TGTGCCAGCAGCTTAAGTCCGGTCGGTCGGGGCACAGATACGCAGTATTTT. This encodes CASSLSPVGRGTDTQYF.

This clonotype has only a few counts. The CDR3 sequence is CASSQFGSGGHNEQFF. CDR3 DNA sequence: TGCGCCAGCAGCCAATTTGGATCAGGGGGACACAATGAGCAGTTCTTC. This chain connects TRBV4-3 to TRBJ2-1; 7 bases match TRBD1. V shed 2 bases, J shed 5 bases, and the junction held 9 bases outside the gene matches. The CDR3 is 16 amino acids. Germline assignment: CDR1 LGHNA and CDR2 YSLEER.

This chain connects TRBV20-1 to TRBJ2-7, with no clear D. The germline V gene has CDR1 DFQATT and CDR2 SNEGSKA (reference sequence). This CDR3 region has 10 residues. Trimming removed 7 bases at V and 3 bases at J, with 7 bases between. The CDR3 bases are TGCAGTGTATACAGCTACGAGCAGTACTTC. Protein sequence: CSVYSYEQYF.

This chain links TRBV20-1 with TRBJ2-2; possible D gene TRBD2, 5 bases. The V gene lost 0 bases and the J gene lost 6 bases, with 17 bases spanning the gap. This CDR3 has 16 residues. Per germline, CDR1 DFQATT and CDR2 SNEGSKA (reference sequence). CDR3 loop: CSARDLLRVSAGELFF. As DNA, the CDR3 is TGCAGTGCTAGAGATCTATTGAGGGTATCGGCCGGGGAGCTGTTTTTT.

This clonotype was picked up a small number of times. J is TRBJ2-3 and V is TRBV3-1; D remains unclear. Germline V CDR1 and CDR2: LGHDT, YNNKEL (reference sequence). The CDR3 runs to 14 residues. The ends were cut back, 0 bases at V and 8 bases at J, with 12 bases in the middle. The CDR3, as DNA: TGTGCCAGCAGCCAAGATAAAGATAGGACTACGCAGTATTTT. Translating it yields CASSQDKDRTTQYF.

This clonotype was detected a few times. The genes are TRBV10-3 and TRBJ2-5, with no clear D. Deletions cut 6 bases from V and 4 bases from J, with 6 bases between. In germline, CDR1 is ENHRY, CDR2 SYGVKD. This CDR3 spans 11 amino acids. The CDR3, as DNA: TGTGCCATCAGGTCCCGAGAGACCCAGTACTTC. Translated: CAIRSRETQYF.

The rearrangement uses TRBV5-1 and TRBJ2-7; maybe TRBD2 (5 bases). The V gene's germline CDR1 is SGHRS and CDR2 YFSETQ. Between the trimmed V and J ends, which lost 4 bases and 2 bases, there was a span of 13 bases. This CDR3 region has 14 residues. The CDR3 is CASSLPSSTYEQYF. The CDR3 nucleotides are TGCGCCAGCAGCCTCCCTAGCTCAACCTACGAGCAGTACTTC.

The chain is built from TRBV20-1 and TRBJ2-1, with 9 bases aligning to TRBD2. The CDR3 extends over 18 amino acids. Germline loops: CDR1 DFQATT, CDR2 SNEGSKA (reference sequence). V was pared by 1 base and J by 4 bases, with 14 bases of the junction left unmatched. The DNA of the CDR3 is TGCAGTGCTAGAGGTCTTCGTCCCTGGCGGGAGGGATACAATGAGCAGTTCTTC. Its translation: CSARGLRPWREGYNEQFF.

This clonotype was observed a handful of times. The J gene is TRBJ1-2, the V gene TRBV6-2 or TRBV6-3; D is undetermined. In germline, CDR1 is MNHEY, CDR2 SVGEGT. The CDR3 consists of 14 residues. Trimming cost V 3 bases and J 4 bases, with 12 bases left between them. The CDR3 nucleotides read TGTGCCAGCAGTTATCGGCTCTCGGTCTATGGCTACACCTTC. Its protein product is CASSYRLSVYGYTF.

The chain couples TRBV11-2 to TRBJ2-1; 8 positions match TRBD2. The trim removed 5 bases at V and 3 bases at J, leaving 9 bases unmatched. CDR3 length equals 16 residues. The V gene's germline CDR1 is SGHAT and CDR2 FQNNGV. The CDR3 reads CASSNTGTRNYNEQFF. The CDR3 DNA reads as TGTGCCAGCAGCAATACCGGGACTAGGAACTACAATGAGCAGTTCTTC.

The chain employs TRBV9 and TRBJ1-2; maybe TRBD1 (6 bases). Trimming removed 0 bases from V and 1 base from J, with 10 bases in between. CDR3 length: 15 amino acids. Germline CDR1 SGDLS, CDR2 YYNGEE. The CDR3 DNA reads as TGTGCCAGCAGCGTAGTCGGGACACATAACTATGGCTACACCTTC. Amino acids: CASSVVGTHNYGYTF.

This clonotype was found a few times. The V call is TRBV24-1, the J call TRBJ2-5; D is undetermined. The CDR3 consists of 12 residues. The germline CDR1 and CDR2 sequences are KGHDR and SFDVKD. V shed 4 bases and J shed 5 bases, with 7 bases lying between them. The CDR3 region is CATSDPGETQYF. The CDR3, as DNA: TGTGCCACCAGTGACCCCGGCGAGACCCAGTACTTC.

This clonotype was found a few times. The rearrangement joins TRBV3-1 to TRBJ2-3; D is unclear. Trimming took off 3 bases at V and 0 bases at J, with 16 bases between the two ends. The germline CDR1 and CDR2 sequences are LGHDT and YNNKEL (reference sequence). The CDR3 consists of 17 residues. CDR3 amino acids: CASSQGLGGTSTDTQYF. CDR3 sequence (DNA): TGTGCCAGCAGCCAGGGGTTGGGCGGAACTAGCACAGATACGCAGTATTTT.